Following are 2 T cell receptor beta chains from one sample sequenced in a study of T cells after posttransplantation cyclophosphamide. Clones were sequenced by immunoSEQ multiplex PCR, and TCRdb holds only the in-frame ones, with some missing. The sample carries 30,000 to 45,000 clones, around 80% recorded once. Treatment was busulfan-fludarabine conditioning, a marrow graft, and cyclophosphamide on days +3 and +4. Sequences were derived from CD4+ T cells sorted from blood, sampled 1,800 to 2,000 days after a stem cell transplant with posttransplant cyclophosphamide. The receptor set was obtained from a female patient in her thirties or forties who received an allogeneic stem cell transplant from a related donor, was CMV-positive, and had no GVHD. The graft donor may have given rise to some T cells.

V gene TRBV18 combines with J gene TRBJ1-1; tentatively, D is TRBD1 (5 bases). The ends were cut back, 3 bases at V and 5 bases at J, with 13 bases in the middle. The V gene's germline CDR1 is KGHSH and CDR2 LQKENI. The CDR3 is 14 amino acids. CDR3 bases: TGTGCCAGCTCACCTCTCCAGGGCCGGACTGAAGCTTTCTTT. It specifies CASSPLQGRTEAFF.

V is TRBV6-5 and J is TRBJ2-5; 9 bases map to TRBD1. The CDR3 has 15 amino acids. From germline, CDR1 is MNHEY and CDR2 SVGAGI. Losses at the gene ends were 4 bases for V and 7 bases for J; bases not matched to a gene: 10. For the CDR3, the DNA is TGTGCCAGCAGTTCACCGGGACAGGGTTTTTGGACCCAGTACTTC. Translated, it gives CASSSPGQGFWTQYF.